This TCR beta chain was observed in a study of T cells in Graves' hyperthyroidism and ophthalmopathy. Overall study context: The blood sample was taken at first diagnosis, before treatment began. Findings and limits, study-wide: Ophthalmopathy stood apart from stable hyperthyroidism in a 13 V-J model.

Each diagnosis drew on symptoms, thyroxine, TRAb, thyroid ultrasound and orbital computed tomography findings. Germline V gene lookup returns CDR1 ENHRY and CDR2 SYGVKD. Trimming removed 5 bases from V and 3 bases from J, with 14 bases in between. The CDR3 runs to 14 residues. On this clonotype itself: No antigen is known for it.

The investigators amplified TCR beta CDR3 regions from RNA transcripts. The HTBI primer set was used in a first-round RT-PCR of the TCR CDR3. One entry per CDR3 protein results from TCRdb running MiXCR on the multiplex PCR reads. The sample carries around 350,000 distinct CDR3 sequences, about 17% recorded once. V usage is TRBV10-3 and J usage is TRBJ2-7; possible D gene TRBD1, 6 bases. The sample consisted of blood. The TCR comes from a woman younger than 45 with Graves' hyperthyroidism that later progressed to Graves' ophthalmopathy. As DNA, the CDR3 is TGTGCCATCAGTAACCCGGGACACATCTACGAGCAGTACTTC. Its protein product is CAISNPGHIYEQYF.